This T cell receptor beta chain derives from a study of response to subunit inactivated influenza vaccine. The CDR3 runs 15 residues. Germline V gene data show CDR1 as SEHNR and CDR2 as FQNEAQ (reference sequence). Trimming left V 3 bases short and J 0 bases short, with 9 bases between. In TCRdb, the RT-PCR reads were re-called with MiXCR into one record per CDR3 protein. The profile shows approximately 700,000 distinct CDR3 sequences, 15% to 19% of them singletons. Study-level points and caveats: The authors offered the suggestion that each seasonal influenza vaccination recruits few new T cells.

This clonotype occurred a few times. Its specificity is unknown. The sequence was obtained from a man aged 50 to 59 who received an inactivated influenza vaccine. This chain uses TRBV7-9 with TRBJ1-3; no reliable D call. This specimen consisted of PBMCs from blood, obtained 11 to 12 days after vaccination. The CDR3 loop reads CASSFAARSGNTIYF. As DNA, the CDR3 is TGTGCCAGCAGCTTTGCGGCACGCTCTGGAAACACCATATATTTT. Based on the CDR3 plus reference TRBV7-9 and TRBJ1-3, the full variable domain is DTGVSQNPRHKITKRGQNVTFRCDPISEHNRLYWYRQTLGQGPEFLTYFQNEAQLEKSRLLSDRFSAERPKGSFSTLEIQRTEQGDSAMYLCASSFAARSGNTIYFGEGSWLTVV.